This is a list of T cell receptor beta chains from one sample in a study of cytomegalovirus exposure and HLA in healthy donors. Only in-frame clones appear in the TCRdb table, and some are missing; sequencing was by immunoSEQ multiplex PCR. This sample has 65,000 to 90,000 clones; about 81% occur once, and the top ten carry 4% to 5%. The material sequenced was PBMCs. All receptors derive from a man in his 60s in good health and CMV-seronegative. CDR3s include the opening cysteine and the closing phenylalanine or tryptophan. Fields, in order: CDR3 length, D gene, V gene, clone size, J gene, CDR3 DNA, CDR3 protein. D genes are given only for firm matches. Size is stated for part of the rows, as once, few or many counts, or as a class when the clone is expanded.

>15|TRBD1|TRBV27|few|TRBJ2-7
TGTGCCAGCAGTTTCAGGACAGGGGATTCCTACGAGCAGTACTTC
CASSFRTGDSYEQYF
>16|TRBD1|TRBV6-6|NA|TRBJ1-5
TGTGCCAGCAGGCCGGGACAGGTTCGGGGCAATCAGCCCCAGCATTTT
CASRPGQVRGNQPQHF
>14|TRBD1|TRBV6-1|few|TRBJ1-3
TGTGCCAGCAGTGGACAGGGGGCTGGAAACACCATATATTTT
CASSGQGAGNTIYF
>14|NA|TRBV2|NA|TRBJ2-3
TGTGCCAGCGGGATAGCGGATAGCACAGATACGCAGTATTTT
CASGIADSTDTQYF
>14|NA|TRBV6-5|once|TRBJ1-2
TGTGCCAGCAGCCGAAGCGGACTCAGCTATGGCTACACCTTC
CASSRSGLSYGYTF
>13|TRBD1|TRBV5-1|NA|TRBJ2-2
TGCGCCAGCAGCTGGGACAGTCCCGGGGAGCTGTTTTTT
CASSWDSPGELFF
>13|TRBD1|TRBV11-1|NA|TRBJ2-7
TGTGCCAGCAGCGTGGACAGGGCCTACGAGCAGTACTTC
CASSVDRAYEQYF
>15|TRBD2|TRBV6-4|NA|TRBJ2-3
TGTGCCAGCAGTGCCGCGGGGGGGCGGGCAAATACGCAGTATTTT
CASSAAGGRANTQYF
>15|NA|TRBV2|few|TRBJ2-2
TGTGCCAGAGGGGGACGGGGCCTGAACACCGGGGAGCTGTTTTTT
CARGGRGLNTGELFF
>16|TRBD1|TRBV27|NA|TRBJ1-5
TGTGCCAGCAGTTTGTCGGGACAGGGTGGCAATCAGCCCCAGCATTTT
CASSLSGQGGNQPQHF
>16|NA|TRBV27|NA|TRBJ1-2
TGTGCCAGCAGTTTATCGCGGGGGGGGAATATCTATGGCTACACCTTC
CASSLSRGGNIYGYTF
>11|NA|TRBV2|NA|TRBJ1-1
TGTGCCAGCAGTCCACGGACTGAAGCTTTCTTT
CASSPRTEAFF
>14|TRBD2|TRBV7-3|NA|TRBJ2-1
TGTGCCAGCAGCATCACTAGCGGGGTTGATGAGCAGTTCTTC
CASSITSGVDEQFF
>12|NA|TRBV10-3|NA|TRBJ2-5
TGTGCCATCAGGTTTGGGGAGGAGACCCAGTACTTC
CAIRFGEETQYF
>16|NA|TRBV11-1|NA|TRBJ2-1
TGTGCCAGCAGTCCCTGGGGGGGGCAATCCTACAATGAGCAGTTCTTC
CASSPWGGQSYNEQFF
>15|TRBD2|TRBV9|once|TRBJ2-2
TGTGCCAGCAGCGTGGGGAGCGGGGCCACCGGGGAGCTGTTTTTT
CASSVGSGATGELFF
>20|TRBD2|TRBV9|NA|TRBJ2-2
TGTGCCAGCAGCGTAGGAGAGGGACTAGCGGGGGGGCCTTGGACCGGGGAGCTGTTTTTT
CASSVGEGLAGGPWTGELFF
>12|NA|TRBV5-4|NA|TRBJ1-1
TGTGCCAGCAGGGCCCTGAACACTGAAGCTTTCTTT
CASRALNTEAFF
>14|NA|TRBV21-1|NA|TRBJ2-7
TGTGCCAGCACTTTAGCGGGGGGGCCCCTCGAGCAGTACTTC
CASTLAGGPLEQYF
>15|TRBD1|TRBV2|NA|TRBJ1-1
TGTGCCAGCAGTGAGGGGGGACAGGGTCGGGGTGAAGCTTTCTTT
CASSEGGQGRGEAFF
>13|NA|TRBV6-6|NA|TRBJ1-5
TGTGCCACCAGGGACACACTGGGTCAGCCCCAGCATTTT
CATRDTLGQPQHF
>13|TRBD2|TRBV19|NA|TRBJ2-7
TGTGCCAGTGGAGACAGCGGGGGCTACGAGCAGTACTTC
CASGDSGGYEQYF
>15|TRBD2|TRBV5-6|NA|TRBJ2-7
TGTGCCAGCAGCTATCTAGCGGGCTCCTGGTCCGAGCAGTACTTC
CASSYLAGSWSEQYF
>13|NA|TRBV5-5|few|TRBJ1-5
TGTGCCAGCACGAGGGAGGCCAATCAGCCCCAGCATTTT
CASTREANQPQHF
>15|NA|TRBV25-1|NA|TRBJ2-3
TGTGCCAGCTCCAGTGCAGGGGATAGGACAGATACGCAGTATTTT
CASSSAGDRTDTQYF
>13|NA|TRBV11-3|NA|TRBJ2-7
TGTGCCAGCAGCTTAGAGGCTAACGGGGAGCAGTACTTC
CASSLEANGEQYF
>14|NA|TRBV13|NA|TRBJ2-1
TGTGCCAGCAGCGCGGGGATCGGCTACAATGAGCAGTTCTTC
CASSAGIGYNEQFF
>14|TRBD1|TRBV7-3|NA|TRBJ1-1
TGTGCCAGCAGCTTAAACAGGGGGGACACTGAAGCTTTCTTT
CASSLNRGDTEAFF
>14|TRBD2|TRBV15|NA|TRBJ2-3
TGTGCCACCAGTTCTAGCGGGGGGACAGATACGCAGTATTTT
CATSSSGGTDTQYF
>16|TRBD2|TRBV14|NA|TRBJ2-2
TGTGCCAGCAGCCCCCTTGCGGGAGCGAACACCGGGGAGCTGTTTTTT
CASSPLAGANTGELFF
>15|NA|TRBV19|few|TRBJ2-7
TGTGCCAGTAGTATAGGAGGCCAAGCCCCCGAGGAGCAGTACTTC
CASSIGGQAPEEQYF
>18|TRBD1|TRBV27|NA|TRBJ1-5
TGTGCCAGCAGTCCAGGGACAGGGGGCGTTAGCCCCAATCAGCCCCAGCATTTT
CASSPGTGGVSPNQPQHF
>15|TRBD1|TRBV19|NA|TRBJ1-2
TGTGCCAGTAGTAGCGGCGGACAGGGTCTCTATGGCTACACCTTC
CASSSGGQGLYGYTF
>14|TRBD1|TRBV19|NA|TRBJ2-7
TGTGCCAGTAGCTACAGGGGGCCCACCTACGAGCAGTACTTC
CASSYRGPTYEQYF
>14|NA|TRBV9|once|TRBJ2-7
TGTGCCAGCAGCCCTAGGGGCAGGGTAGAAGAGCAGTACTTC
CASSPRGRVEEQYF
>15|TRBD2|TRBV6-1|NA|TRBJ2-1
TGTGCCAGCAGTGAACTCCAGCGGGGCTACAATGAGCAGTTCTTC
CASSELQRGYNEQFF
>17|NA|TRBV21-1|NA|TRBJ1-4
TGTGCCAGCAGCAAAGGGGGTAGGGACAGGGTAGGGGAAAAACTGTTTTTT
CASSKGGRDRVGEKLFF
>16|NA|TRBV1|few|TRBJ1-5
TGCACCAGCAGCCAAGCGAGTGACAGGGACGATCAGCCCCAGCATTTT
CTSSQASDRDDQPQHF